The 27 T cell receptor beta chains in this list originate from one sample, sequenced in a study of regulatory T cells. The PCR used 52 TRBV and 13 TRBJ primers. Here immunoSEQ multiplex PCR was the method, and the copy in TCRdb shows in-frame clones only, minus some. The sample has about 17,000 clones, approximately 80% seen once. These receptors are not linked to any known antigen. Regarding the study as a whole: In CD3G-deficient patients, conventional CD4+ T cells were enriched for hydrophobic CDR3 residues at positions 6 and 7.

The sequencing sample was made of conventional CD4+ T cells sorted from blood. These receptors all come from a young adult with CD3G deficiency.

The chain combines TRBV5-1 with TRBJ2-3, with a weak D call TRBD1 (9 bases). Trimming took 3 bases from V and 4 from J, leaving 18 bases between them. Germline V lookup: CDR1 SGHRS, CDR2 YFSETQ. This CDR3 comprises 16 residues. The CDR3 DNA follows: TGCGCCAGCAGCTCGGGACAGGGACTAGGGGCAGATACGCAGTATTTT. Amino acid sequence: CASSSGQGLGADTQYF.

This clone was detected only a few times. The chain uses TRBV5-1 and TRBJ1-1, with TRBD1 as a possible D gene (5 bases). The CDR3 is made up of 13 amino acids. Trimming took off 0 bases at V and 10 bases at J, with 13 bases between the two ends. The germline CDR1 and CDR2 sequences are SGHRS and YFSETQ. This CDR3 reads CASSLGDGGGAFF. The CDR3 bases are TGCGCCAGCAGCTTGGGGGACGGAGGAGGAGCTTTCTTT.

This sequence joins TRBV7-2 and TRBJ1-6; tentatively, D is TRBD1 (6 bases). This CDR3 has 14 amino acids. Looked up from germline, CDR1 is SGHTA and CDR2 is FQGNSA. Trimming left V 2 bases short and J 5 bases short, with 7 bases between. The CDR3 coding sequence is TGTGCCAGCAGCTTACAGGGGAATAATTCACCCCTCCACTTT. Amino acids: CASSLQGNNSPLHF.

This chain links TRBV7-2 with TRBJ2-2; D not certain. The CDR3 spans 13 residues. From germline, CDR1 is SGHTA and CDR2 FQGNSA. V was pared by 1 base and J by 13 bases, with 13 bases between. CDR3 sequence: CASSLGSRSRLFF. CDR3 coding DNA: TGTGCCAGCAGCTTAGGTTCCAGGTCTAGGCTGTTTTTT.

By share of the sample, this clone is medium-sized. This sequence joins TRBV5-1 and TRBJ1-2; possible D gene TRBD1, 5 bases. The V end was cut by 4 bases, the J end by 3 bases, with 10 bases between. Germline CDR1 SGHRS, CDR2 YFSETQ. CDR3 length equals 13 residues. The CDR3 bases are TGCGCCAGCAGCCGGGACGGTGACTATGGCTACACCTTC. Protein product: CASSRDGDYGYTF.

The gene calls are TRBV28 and TRBJ2-5; 9 bases fit TRBD2. The length of the CDR3 is 15 residues. Trimming at V came to 6 bases and at J to 2 bases, leaving 7 bases not matched to a gene. Germline V gene data show CDR1 as MDHEN and CDR2 as SYDVKM. DNA for the CDR3: TGTGCCAGCAGCAAAAGCGGGGGGCTACAAGAGACCCAGTACTTC. This gives the protein CASSKSGGLQETQYF.

The chain links TRBV5-1 to TRBJ2-1; D assignment may be TRBD1 or TRBD2 (6 bases each). This CDR3 has 15 amino acids. Germline V gene sequence: CDR1 SGHRS, CDR2 YFSETQ. The V end was cut by 4 bases, the J end by 1 base, with 12 bases between. The CDR3 region has the DNA TGCGCCAGCAGCCTGGAGGGGGTTTCCTACAATGAGCAGTTCTTC. Translating gives CASSLEGVSYNEQFF.

This clone is a singleton in its sample. This chain uses TRBV6-6 with TRBJ2-2, with D unclear. The germline CDR1 and CDR2 sequences are MNHNY and SVGAGI (reference sequence). The CDR3 length is 15 residues. Trimming left V 3 bases short and J 2 bases short, with 10 bases between. CDR3 nucleotide sequence: TGTGCCAGCAGTTATGGGAAAATTAACACCGGGGAGCTGTTTTTT. It yields the protein CASSYGKINTGELFF.

The V call is TRBV30, the J call TRBJ2-1; possibly TRBD1 for D (5 bases). V gave up 2 bases and J gave up 8 bases, with 19 bases separating them. There are 15 residues in the CDR3. Germline assignment: CDR1 GTSNPN and CDR2 SVGIG (reference sequence). The CDR3 sequence is CAWSLLGRPDDEQFF. The CDR3 region has the DNA TGTGCCTGGAGTCTTCTGGGGCGCCCGGACGATGAGCAGTTCTTC.

The V call is TRBV5-1, the J call TRBJ2-1; TRBD2 matches 11 bases. CDR3 length equals 17 residues. Germline assignment: CDR1 SGHRS and CDR2 YFSETQ. The ends lost 4 bases at V and 1 base at J; junction bases unmatched: 7. The CDR3 sequence is CASSDGTSGFSYNEQFF. The CDR3 nucleotides are TGCGCCAGCAGCGACGGGACTAGCGGTTTTTCCTACAATGAGCAGTTCTTC.

This chain links TRBV6-1 with TRBJ2-7, with D maybe TRBD2 (7 bases). This CDR3 is 15 amino acids long. Trimming shortened V by 6 bases and J by 3 bases, and 18 bases separated the two germline ends. Germline V gene lookup returns CDR1 MNHNS and CDR2 SASEGT. CDR3 in DNA: TGTGCCAGCAGGAGAGGGGGGACTACAAACTACGAGCAGTACTTC. This gives the protein CASRRGGTTNYEQYF.

The V call is TRBV4-1, the J call TRBJ2-7; unclear D gene. V lost 0 bases and J lost 1, with 7 bases in between. CDR3 length: 14 amino acids. Looked up from germline, CDR1 is MGHRA and CDR2 is YSYEKL. CDR3 DNA sequence: TGCGCCAGCAGCCAAGATGCAAGATCCTACGAGCAGTACTTC. Translation gives CASSQDARSYEQYF.

The chain couples TRBV10-3 to TRBJ1-2; possibly TRBD1 for D (5 bases). Trimming removed 10 bases from V and 6 bases from J, with 15 bases in between. The CDR3 is made up of 12 amino acids. Germline CDR1 and CDR2: ENHRY and SYGVKD. The CDR3 loop reads CATTQRGDGYTF. The CDR3 coding sequence is TGTGCCACAACCCAAAGGGGAGATGGCTACACCTTC.

The rearrangement uses TRBV11-2 and TRBJ2-1, with 7 bases that match TRBD1. This CDR3 is built from 13 residues. V shed 5 bases, J shed 7 bases, and the junction held 5 bases outside the gene matches. In germline, CDR1 is SGHAT, CDR2 FQNNGV. CDR3 region: CASSLDRRNEQFF. In DNA form, the CDR3 reads TGTGCCAGCAGCCTGGACAGGAGGAATGAGCAGTTCTTC.

This clone was seen more than once but under ten times. The rearrangement uses TRBV28 and TRBJ1-5; D is unresolved. CDR3 length: 12 residues. The germline V gene has CDR1 MDHEN and CDR2 SYDVKM. Trimming removed 9 bases at V and 5 bases at J, with 11 bases between. The CDR3 bases are TGTGCCAGTGGTGGAATGGATCAGCCCCAGCATTTT. It encodes CASGGMDQPQHF.

The gene calls are TRBV28 and TRBJ2-1; D not certain. Germline V gives CDR1 MDHEN, CDR2 SYDVKM. The length of the CDR3 is 11 residues. The V and J ends lost 6 bases and 5 bases respectively, with 5 bases between them. The CDR3 spells CASSQDNEQFF. The CDR3 DNA reads TGTGCCAGCAGCCAGGACAATGAGCAGTTCTTC.

The chain employs TRBV6-5 and TRBJ1-1; D ambiguous. The CDR3 has 12 amino acids. Germline CDR1 MNHEY, CDR2 SVGAGI. The V end was cut by 6 bases, the J end by 2 bases, with 7 bases between. CDR3 DNA: TGTGCCAGCAGGAGACATAACACTGAAGCTTTCTTT. Translating it yields CASRRHNTEAFF.

The chain couples TRBV6-5 to TRBJ2-6; D ambiguous. Trimming cost V 4 bases and J 0 bases, with 7 bases left between them. This CDR3 contains 15 residues. Germline-derived CDR1 and CDR2 are MNHEY and SVGAGI. This CDR3 is CASSSTGSGANVLTF. For the CDR3, the DNA is TGTGCCAGCAGTTCTACCGGCTCTGGGGCCAACGTCCTGACTTTC.

This clone has just a few counts. The rearrangement uses TRBV28 and TRBJ1-2; D remains unclear. CDR1 is MDHEN, CDR2 SYDVKM, per germline. The V and J ends lost 5 bases and 6 bases respectively, with 19 bases between them. There are 15 residues in the CDR3. DNA of the CDR3: TGTGCCAGCAGTCTCCCAACCACCTCTCGGCATGGCTACACCTTC. Its translation is CASSLPTTSRHGYTF.

CDR3 region: CASSPVHGSGANVLTF. The CDR3 DNA reads TGTGCCAGCTCACCAGTGCACGGCTCTGGGGCCAACGTCCTGACTTTC. The chain employs TRBV18 and TRBJ2-6; D is ambiguous. V lost 2 bases, J lost 0 bases, and 8 bases lay in between. The CDR3 runs 16 residues. Germline V CDR1 and CDR2: KGHSH, LQKENI.

This clone was seen a single time. V usage is TRBV28 and J usage is TRBJ1-6, with D uncertain. V gave up 8 bases and J gave up 7 bases, with 9 bases separating them. In germline, CDR1 is MDHEN, CDR2 SYDVKM. The CDR3 extends over 12 amino acids. CDR3 bases: TGTGCCAGCCGGAGGCTAAATTCACCCCTCCACTTT. Its translation: CASRRLNSPLHF.

The chain has TRBV7-2 and TRBJ2-7, with TRBD2 matching 12 bases. J lost 4 bases, V lost 3 bases, and 4 bases had no gene match. CDR1 SGHTA and CDR2 FQGNSA come from the germline V gene. This CDR3 comprises 15 residues. DNA for the CDR3: TGTGCCAGCAGCTTCCTGACTAGCGGGGGATACGAGCAGTACTTC. This gives the protein CASSFLTSGGYEQYF.

The chain combines TRBV28 with TRBJ1-2, with TRBD1 identical over 12 bases. The V and J ends lost 5 bases and 8 bases, in that order; junction bases with no gene match: 9. Germline CDR1 is MDHEN and CDR2 is SYDVKM. CDR3 length equals 15 residues. CDR3 amino acids: CASSPGDRGLQGYTF. CDR3 in DNA: TGTGCCAGCAGTCCAGGGGACAGGGGGCTCCAAGGCTACACCTTC.

This clone turned up a few times. The rearrangement links TRBV30 to TRBJ2-3; D gene uncertain. V shed 0 bases and J shed 2 bases, with 9 bases lying between them. The CDR3 is 14 amino acids. Germline assignment: CDR1 GTSNPN and CDR2 SVGIG (reference sequence). The CDR3 spells CAWSVNHYTDTQYF. CDR3 sequence (DNA): TGTGCCTGGAGTGTGAACCACTACACAGATACGCAGTATTTT. The whole variable domain, remainder taken from reference TRBV30 and TRBJ2-3, is SQTIHQWPATLVQPVGSPLSLECTVEGTSNPNLYWYRQAAGRGLQLLFYSVGIGQISSEVPQNLSASRPQDRQFILSSKKLLLSDSGFYLCAWSVNHYTDTQYFGPGTRLTVL.

The chain has TRBV6-1 and TRBJ2-7; a possible D gene is TRBD1 (5 bases). Germline V gives CDR1 MNHNS, CDR2 SASEGT. CDR3 size: 15 residues. V lost 1 base to trimming and J lost 2 bases, with 12 bases between them. The CDR3 is CASSEGPDRAYEQYF. The CDR3 nucleotides are TGTGCCAGCAGTGAAGGACCCGACAGAGCCTACGAGCAGTACTTC.

This clone was counted once. V and J are TRBV6-4 and TRBJ1-5, with D unclear. Germline V gives CDR1 MRHNA, CDR2 SNTAGT. This CDR3 spans 15 amino acids. The V gene lost 3 bases and the J gene lost 0 bases, with 9 bases spanning the gap. CDR3 residues: CASSEAAYSNQPQHF. CDR3 DNA sequence: TGTGCCAGCAGTGAAGCAGCTTATAGCAATCAGCCCCAGCATTTT.

This clone is categorized as medium-sized. The chain is built from TRBV6-5 and TRBJ1-4; D remains ambiguous. Trimming removed 0 bases at V and 6 bases at J, with 11 bases between. The CDR3 consists of 15 residues. The germline V gene has CDR1 MNHEY and CDR2 SVGAGI. The CDR3 sequence: CASSYSPGPHEKLFF. As DNA, the CDR3 is TGTGCCAGCAGTTACTCACCGGGCCCGCATGAAAAACTGTTTTTT.